Below, 8 T cell receptor beta chains from the same sample are listed, as sequenced in a study of cytomegalovirus exposure and HLA in healthy donors. PCR was performed using 60 Vbeta and 13 Jbeta primers. Sequencing used immunoSEQ multiplex PCR; TCRdb keeps in-frame clones, though not all of them. Counted here are 150,000 to 200,000 clones, 70% to 80% occurring once; the ten biggest clones make up around 3%. Sequencing input: PBMCs. These receptors were taken from a male donor in good health and CMV-seronegative.

This rearrangement joins TRBV6-5 to TRBJ2-1; a weak D match, TRBD2 (5 bases). CDR3 length: 15 residues. From germline, CDR1 is MNHEY and CDR2 SVGAGI. Trimming took 6 bases from V and 9 from J, leaving 21 bases between them. CDR3 DNA sequence: TGTGCCAGCAGCGCATGGGTCGGGATTTCTATTGAGCAGTTCTTC. Residues: CASSAWVGISIEQFF.

In nucleotides, the CDR3 is TGCAGCGTTGCGAGGCTAGCGGGGACCAACAATGAGCAGTTCTTC. Its translation: CSVARLAGTNNEQFF. V and J are TRBV29-1 and TRBJ2-1; 9 bases are a match to TRBD2. After removal of 4 bases from V and 5 bases from J, the junction contained 9 bases not matched to a gene. CDR1 SQVTM and CDR2 ANQGSEA come from the germline V gene. This CDR3 spans 15 amino acids.

This chain connects TRBV5-6 to TRBJ2-2, with a tentative D call TRBD1 (6 bases). Germline V lookup: CDR1 SGHDT, CDR2 YYEEEE. The CDR3 consists of 12 residues. The V end lost 4 bases, the J end lost 8 bases, and 9 bases lay between the germline ends. CDR3 nucleotides: TGTGCCAGCAGCCTAGGGGGTGGGGAGCTGTTTTTT. It is translated as CASSLGGGELFF.

The chain recombines TRBV15 with TRBJ1-5; tentatively, D is TRBD1 (5 bases). This CDR3 is 16 amino acids long. V lost 1 base to trimming and J lost 0 bases, with 10 bases between them. CDR1 and CDR2 from the germline V gene are LNHNV and YYDKDF (reference sequence). Written as DNA, the CDR3 is TGTGCCACCAGCAGAGGCGAAGGGGTTAGCAATCAGCCCCAGCATTTT. The encoded protein is CATSRGEGVSNQPQHF.

The chain joins TRBV5-1 to TRBJ1-5; possibly TRBD1 for D (5 bases). The CDR3 is made up of 14 amino acids. Per the germline V gene, CDR1 is SGHRS and CDR2 is YFSETQ. The ends were cut back, 1 base at V and 2 bases at J, with 7 bases in the middle. The CDR3 region is CASSLSGGNQPQHF. DNA for the CDR3: TGCGCCAGCAGCTTGTCGGGGGGCAATCAGCCCCAGCATTTT. Based on the CDR3 plus reference TRBV5-1 and TRBJ1-5, the full variable domain is KAGVTQTPRYLIKTRGQQVTLSCSPISGHRSVSWYQQTPGQGLQFLFEYFSETQRNKGNFPGRFSGRQFSNSRSEMNVSTLELGDSALYLCASSLSGGNQPQHFGDGTRLSIL.

The chain couples TRBV2 to TRBJ1-1, with D uncertain. Germline-derived CDR1 and CDR2 are SNHLY and FYNNEI. The length of the CDR3 is 14 residues. V was shortened by 4 bases and J by 7 bases, with 16 bases between the two germline ends. As DNA, the CDR3 is TGTGCCAGCAGTGTTAAGGGAGTGAGCATTGAAGCTTTCTTT. Protein product: CASSVKGVSIEAFF.

The CDR3 DNA reads TGCAGCGTCCGTAGCGGAGCAGATACGCAGTATTTT. It encodes CSVRSGADTQYF. The rearrangement joins TRBV29-1 to TRBJ2-3; a weak D match, TRBD2 (6 bases). Germline assignment: CDR1 SQVTM and CDR2 ANQGSEA. Trimming left V 6 bases short and J 4 bases short, with 11 bases between. CDR3 length: 12 residues.

This clone came up a few times. The genes are TRBV6-1 and TRBJ2-7; 9 bases agree with TRBD1. The CDR3 is 14 residues long. The junction had 8 bases not matched to a gene; V was cut back by 6 bases and J by 5 bases. Germline V gene data show CDR1 as MNHNS and CDR2 as SASEGT. This CDR3 reads CASRAGTGTHEQYF. The DNA for the CDR3 is TGTGCCAGCAGAGCCGGGACAGGGACTCACGAGCAGTACTTC.